These T cell receptor beta chains were read from a single sample in a study of molecular identifiers for immune sequencing clone quantification. TCRdb reprocessed the PCR reads with MiXCR, giving one entry per CDR3 protein. The sample contains 600,000 to 650,000 distinct CDR3 sequences, 15% to 20% of which appear only once. Sequencing was done on a sample of naive CD8+ T cells from blood, with Jurkat cell RNA spiked in. The receptors here all came from a human donor in good health. Some libraries in this study had Jurkat cell RNA spiked in. The CDR3 runs from the conserved cysteine through the conserved F or W. D genes are given only for firm matches. Where a row states a size, it is once, few, many or the class of an expanded clone; other rows omit it.

d_call: TRBD1; j_call: TRBJ1-2; v_call: TRBV7-9; clone_size: many; cdr3_nt: TGTGCCAGCAGCCGGGAAGGGGGACAGAGATATGGCTACACCTTC; cdr3_aa: CASSREGGQRYGYTF
d_call: TRBD2; j_call: TRBJ2-2; v_call: TRBV7-9; clone_size: once; cdr3_nt: TGTGCCAGCAGCTTAGGGCTAGCGGGAGACACCGGGGAGCCGTTTTTT; cdr3_aa: CASSLGLAGDTGEPFF
d_call: NA; j_call: TRBJ2-1; v_call: TRBV20-1; clone_size: many; cdr3_nt: TGCAGTGCTACTGCTGGGGGGTTGAATGAGCAGTTCTTC; cdr3_aa: CSATAGGLNEQFF
d_call: NA; j_call: TRBJ1-4; v_call: TRBV20-1; clone_size: many; cdr3_nt: TGCAGTGCTAGTTCTGGGGCTGGAGAAAAACTGTTTTTT; cdr3_aa: CSASSGAGEKLFF
d_call: TRBD1; j_call: TRBJ1-1; v_call: TRBV6-1; clone_size: many; cdr3_nt: TGTGCCAGCAGTGAAGCGAGGACAGGCCCGGCTTCTGAAGCTTTCTTT; cdr3_aa: CASSEARTGPASEAFF
d_call: TRBD1; j_call: TRBJ2-7; v_call: TRBV4-1; clone_size: many; cdr3_nt: TGCGCCAGCAGCCTATCTCCTGGACAGGGATTCTACGAGCAGTACTTC; cdr3_aa: CASSLSPGQGFYEQYF
d_call: NA; j_call: TRBJ2-3; v_call: TRBV29-1; clone_size: many; cdr3_nt: TGCAGCGTTGAGCCAGTGGCCAGGTCGCAGTATTTT; cdr3_aa: CSVEPVARSQYF
d_call: NA; j_call: TRBJ1-4; v_call: TRBV19; clone_size: NA; cdr3_nt: TGTGCCAGTACCCCCGGACTGGGGCCTTGTGCGGAACTGTTTTTT; cdr3_aa: CASTPGLGPCAELFF
d_call: NA; j_call: TRBJ1-5; v_call: TRBV6-2/TRBV6-3; clone_size: once; cdr3_nt: TGTGCCAGCAGTTACTCGCCTGCACAGGGTCTCGAAAAACTATATCAGCCCCAGCATTTT; cdr3_aa: CASSYSPAQGLEKLYQPQHF
d_call: NA; j_call: TRBJ1-4; v_call: TRBV7-9; clone_size: many; cdr3_nt: TGTGCCAGCAGCTTAGATCCGGGAGGTGGTAGTAATGAAAAACTGTTTTTT; cdr3_aa: CASSLDPGGGSNEKLFF
d_call: NA; j_call: TRBJ2-7; v_call: TRBV5-1; clone_size: few; cdr3_nt: TGCGCCAGCAGCTTTGAGACAGGAGCTTCCTACGAGCAGTACTTC; cdr3_aa: CASSFETGASYEQYF
d_call: NA; j_call: TRBJ2-5; v_call: TRBV9; clone_size: many; cdr3_nt: TGTGCCAGCAGCGTATCGGGGGTACTCGAGACCCAGTACTTC; cdr3_aa: CASSVSGVLETQYF
d_call: NA; j_call: TRBJ2-2; v_call: TRBV18; clone_size: many; cdr3_nt: TGTGCCAGCTCACCACTCTACAGGGCTAACACCGGGGAGCTGTTTTTT; cdr3_aa: CASSPLYRANTGELFF
d_call: NA; j_call: TRBJ1-3; v_call: TRBV20-1; clone_size: many; cdr3_nt: TGCAGTGCTAGAGATAAGGGGCTTTCTGGAAACACCATATATTTT; cdr3_aa: CSARDKGLSGNTIYF
d_call: NA; j_call: TRBJ1-5; v_call: TRBV19; clone_size: many; cdr3_nt: TGTGCCAGTAGTACGACAGCTTATAGCAATCAGCCCCAGCATTTT; cdr3_aa: CASSTTAYSNQPQHF
d_call: TRBD1; j_call: TRBJ1-1; v_call: TRBV4-1; clone_size: many; cdr3_nt: TGCGCCAGCAGCCAAGTCCGGACAGGGGAGGATGCTGAAGCTTTCTTT; cdr3_aa: CASSQVRTGEDAEAFF
d_call: TRBD1; j_call: TRBJ1-1; v_call: TRBV2; clone_size: many; cdr3_nt: TGTGCCAGCAGTGAAGGGACAGGGCAGTTTAAACTTGGAGCTTTCTTT; cdr3_aa: CASSEGTGQFKLGAFF
d_call: NA; j_call: TRBJ1-2; v_call: TRBV3-1; clone_size: NA; cdr3_nt: TGTGCCAGCAGCCATGCGGGGACGGGAGCTAACTATGGCTACACCTTC; cdr3_aa: CASSHAGTGANYGYTF
d_call: NA; j_call: TRBJ2-1; v_call: TRBV11-3; clone_size: few; cdr3_nt: TGTGCCAGCAGCTCTGCAATGGGTGGAAACCCCTCCTACAATGAGCAGTTCTTC; cdr3_aa: CASSSAMGGNPSYNEQFF
d_call: NA; j_call: TRBJ1-2; v_call: TRBV7-9; clone_size: many; cdr3_nt: TGTGCCAGCAGCCAATACGGCAGCTATGGCTACACCTTC; cdr3_aa: CASSQYGSYGYTF
d_call: NA; j_call: TRBJ1-5; v_call: TRBV12-3/TRBV12-4; clone_size: many; cdr3_nt: TGTGCCAGCAGTCCCCCGGGGGAATCGGATCAGCCCCAGCATTTT; cdr3_aa: CASSPPGESDQPQHF
d_call: NA; j_call: TRBJ2-2; v_call: TRBV19; clone_size: few; cdr3_nt: TGTGCCAGTAGTATAGTTGTCACCGGGGAGCTGTTTTTT; cdr3_aa: CASSIVVTGELFF
d_call: NA; j_call: TRBJ2-7; v_call: TRBV20-1; clone_size: many; cdr3_nt: TGCAGTGCTAGAGAGGTCAGGGGTACCCACGAGCAGTACTTC; cdr3_aa: CSAREVRGTHEQYF
d_call: NA; j_call: TRBJ2-1; v_call: TRBV5-4; clone_size: few; cdr3_nt: TGTGCCAGCAGCTTGGAACAGGGTAATGAGCAGTTCTTC; cdr3_aa: CASSLEQGNEQFF
d_call: TRBD2; j_call: TRBJ2-7; v_call: TRBV4-3; clone_size: NA; cdr3_nt: TGCGCCAGCAGCTGGGTAGCGGGAACCTACGAGCAGTACTTC; cdr3_aa: CASSWVAGTYEQYF
d_call: NA; j_call: TRBJ2-5; v_call: TRBV20-1; clone_size: NA; cdr3_nt: TGCAGTGCTAGAGGACAGAGGTACCAAGAGACCCAGTACTTC; cdr3_aa: CSARGQRYQETQYF
d_call: TRBD2; j_call: TRBJ2-7; v_call: TRBV19; clone_size: many; cdr3_nt: TGTGCCACGGCGGGGGTCTACGAGCAGTACTTC; cdr3_aa: CATAGVYEQYF
d_call: NA; j_call: TRBJ2-7; v_call: TRBV7-9; clone_size: many; cdr3_nt: TGTGCCAGCAGTTGGGGGGGCGCCTACGAGCAGTACTTC; cdr3_aa: CASSWGGAYEQYF
d_call: NA; j_call: TRBJ2-1; v_call: TRBV20-1; clone_size: many; cdr3_nt: TGCAGTGCAGCGGGGTACAGCGGGACAGCCTACAATGAGCAGTTCTTC; cdr3_aa: CSAAGYSGTAYNEQFF
d_call: NA; j_call: TRBJ2-6; v_call: TRBV20-1; clone_size: many; cdr3_nt: TGCAGTGCTAGAGATCGTGGCGGGACCTTCTCTGGGGCCAACGTCCTGACTTTC; cdr3_aa: CSARDRGGTFSGANVLTF
d_call: TRBD2; j_call: TRBJ2-5; v_call: TRBV29-1; clone_size: many; cdr3_nt: TGCAGCGTTGTTTTGGCTAGCGGGAGTGGGCAAGAGACCCAGTACTTC; cdr3_aa: CSVVLASGSGQETQYF
d_call: TRBD2; j_call: TRBJ2-1; v_call: TRBV4-1; clone_size: NA; cdr3_nt: TGCGCCAGCAGCCCTAGCGGGAGGGCCGGGAAAGGGGGAGCACCCAATGAGCAGTTCTTC; cdr3_aa: CASSPSGRAGKGGAPNEQFF
d_call: TRBD1; j_call: TRBJ2-3; v_call: TRBV5-1; clone_size: many; cdr3_nt: TGCGCCAGCAGCTTCGGGACAGACACAGATACGCAGTATTTT; cdr3_aa: CASSFGTDTDTQYF
d_call: NA; j_call: TRBJ2-1; v_call: TRBV30; clone_size: few; cdr3_nt: TGTGCCTGGACTCTAGGGAATGAGCAGTTCTTC; cdr3_aa: CAWTLGNEQFF
d_call: NA; j_call: TRBJ1-1; v_call: TRBV30; clone_size: few; cdr3_nt: TGTGCCTGGAGTGTATCGGTCACTGAAGCTTTCTTT; cdr3_aa: CAWSVSVTEAFF
d_call: NA; j_call: TRBJ1-1; v_call: TRBV15; clone_size: once; cdr3_nt: TGTGCCACCAGCAGAGATCTTTCCAGGGTTAGAGACCCTGGTGAAGCTTTCTTT; cdr3_aa: CATSRDLSRVRDPGEAFF
d_call: NA; j_call: TRBJ2-5; v_call: TRBV7-2; clone_size: many; cdr3_nt: TGTGCCAGCAGCTTAGTCGTTCTAGGGGGGCCGGTGGAGACCCAGTACTTC; cdr3_aa: CASSLVVLGGPVETQYF
d_call: TRBD2; j_call: TRBJ2-7; v_call: TRBV9; clone_size: NA; cdr3_nt: TGTGCCAGCAGCGGAGCGGGATCGACCTACGAGCAGTACTTC; cdr3_aa: CASSGAGSTYEQYF
d_call: NA; j_call: TRBJ2-7; v_call: TRBV5-6; clone_size: few; cdr3_nt: TGTGCCAGCAGCACCCTACGGGGGCGAACCTACGAGCAGTACTTC; cdr3_aa: CASSTLRGRTYEQYF
d_call: NA; j_call: TRBJ2-1; v_call: TRBV4-1; clone_size: many; cdr3_nt: TGCGCCAGCAGCCAAGATCTAATGGTTGTCGGTAATGAGCAGTTCTTC; cdr3_aa: CASSQDLMVVGNEQFF